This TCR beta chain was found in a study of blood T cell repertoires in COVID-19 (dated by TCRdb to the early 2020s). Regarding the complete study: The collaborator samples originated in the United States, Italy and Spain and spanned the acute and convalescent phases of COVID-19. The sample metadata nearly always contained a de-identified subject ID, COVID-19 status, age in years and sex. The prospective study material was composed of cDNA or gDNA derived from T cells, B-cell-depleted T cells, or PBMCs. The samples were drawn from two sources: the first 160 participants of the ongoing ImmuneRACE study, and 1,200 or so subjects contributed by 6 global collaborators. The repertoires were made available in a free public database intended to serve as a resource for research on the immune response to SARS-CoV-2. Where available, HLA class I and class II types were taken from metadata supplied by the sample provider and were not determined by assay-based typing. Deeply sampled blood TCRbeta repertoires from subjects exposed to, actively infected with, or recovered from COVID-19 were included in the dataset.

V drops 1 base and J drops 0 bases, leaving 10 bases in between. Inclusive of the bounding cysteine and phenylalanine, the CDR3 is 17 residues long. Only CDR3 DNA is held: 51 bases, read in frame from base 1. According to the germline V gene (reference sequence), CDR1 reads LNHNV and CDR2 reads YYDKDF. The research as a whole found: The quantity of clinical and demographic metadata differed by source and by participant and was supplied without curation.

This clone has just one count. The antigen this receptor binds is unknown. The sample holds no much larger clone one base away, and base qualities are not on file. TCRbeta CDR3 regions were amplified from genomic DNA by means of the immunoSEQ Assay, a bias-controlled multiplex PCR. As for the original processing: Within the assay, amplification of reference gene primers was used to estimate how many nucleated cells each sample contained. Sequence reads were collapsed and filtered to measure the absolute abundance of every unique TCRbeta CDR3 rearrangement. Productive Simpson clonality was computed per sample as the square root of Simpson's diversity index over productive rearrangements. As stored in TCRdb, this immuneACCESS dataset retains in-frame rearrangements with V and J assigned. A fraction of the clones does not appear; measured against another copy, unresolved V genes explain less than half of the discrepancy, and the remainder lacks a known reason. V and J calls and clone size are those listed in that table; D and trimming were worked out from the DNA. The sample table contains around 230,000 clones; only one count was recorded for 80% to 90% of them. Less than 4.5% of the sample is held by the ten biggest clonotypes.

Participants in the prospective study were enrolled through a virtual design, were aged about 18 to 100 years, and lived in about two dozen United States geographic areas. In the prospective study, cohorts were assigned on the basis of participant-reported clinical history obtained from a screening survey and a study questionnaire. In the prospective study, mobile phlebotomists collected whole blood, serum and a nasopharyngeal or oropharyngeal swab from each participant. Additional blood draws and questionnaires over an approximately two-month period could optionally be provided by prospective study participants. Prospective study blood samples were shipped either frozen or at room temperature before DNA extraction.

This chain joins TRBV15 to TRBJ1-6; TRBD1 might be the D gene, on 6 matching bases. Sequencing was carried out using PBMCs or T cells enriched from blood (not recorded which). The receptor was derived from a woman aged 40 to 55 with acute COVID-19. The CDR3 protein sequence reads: CATSRVRGSSYNSPLHF. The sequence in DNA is TGTGCCACCAGCAGAGTGAGGGGGAGCTCCTATAATTCACCCCTCCACTTT.